Listed below are T cell receptor beta chains from one sample, sequenced in a study of CD8+CD57+ T cells in acquired aplastic anemia. A single record per CDR3 protein comes from TCRdb applying MiXCR to the reads. Altogether roughly 180,000 distinct CDR3 sequences are present, about half being singletons, with the ten largest covering around 3%. The sequencing sample was made of sorted CD4+, CD8+, or CD8+CD57+ T cells (not recorded which) from PBMCs. Receptor source: a human donor in good health. Both conserved end residues are part of each CDR3. The D gene is left open where the match is weak. Expanded clones are given a class, and other clones once, few, many or no size at all.

>15|TRBJ1-1|TRBD1|TRBV10-3|-
TGTGCCATCAGTGCCTCCGGGACAGCGAACACTGAAGCTTTCTTT
CAISASGTANTEAFF
>12|TRBJ1-1|-|TRBV2|-
TGTGCCAGCAGTGTTACCGAGCCTGAAGCTTTCTTT
CASSVTEPEAFF
>14|TRBJ2-5|-|TRBV18|-
TGTGCCAGCTCACCACCGCAAGGAAGGGAGACCCAGTACTTC
CASSPPQGRETQYF
>16|TRBJ1-1|-|TRBV5-6|-
TGTGCCAGCAGCTTGGTACAGGGTCAGGGGAACACTGAAGCTTTCTTT
CASSLVQGQGNTEAFF
>13|TRBJ2-3|TRBD2|TRBV24-1|-
TGTGCCACGGGACTAGCGGGGGTAGATACGCAGTATTTT
CATGLAGVDTQYF
>16|TRBJ1-1|-|TRBV6-2/TRBV6-3|few
TGTGCCAGCAGTTACTCATCAGGGACTGTGAACACTGAAGCTTTCTTT
CASSYSSGTVNTEAFF
>15|TRBJ1-2|TRBD1|TRBV6-1|-
TGTGCCAGCAGTACGGGGGACAGGGGATACTATGGCTACACCTTC
CASSTGDRGYYGYTF
>15|TRBJ1-5|-|TRBV2|-
TGTGCCAGCAGTGAGGGCAGGGCAAGCAATCAGCCCCAGCATTTT
CASSEGRASNQPQHF
>15|TRBJ2-7|TRBD2|TRBV10-3|many
TGTGCCATCAACGCCGGTGGTAGCGGGGCCTTAAAGCAGTACTTC
CAINAGGSGALKQYF
>13|TRBJ1-2|TRBD1|TRBV18|-
TGTGCCAGCTCACCCCCGACAGGGTATGGCTACACCTTC
CASSPPTGYGYTF
>15|TRBJ1-2|-|TRBV7-9|-
TGTGCCAGCAGCGAGACGGGAGAACCGATCTTGGGCTACACCTTC
CASSETGEPILGYTF
>16|TRBJ2-3|TRBD2|TRBV7-6|many
TGTGCCAGCAGCTTTCGGGCGTCTAGCGGGAGGGATACGCAGTATTTT
CASSFRASSGRDTQYF
>15|TRBJ2-3|-|TRBV30|few
TGTGCCTGGAGTGTACGTCCTGGTAGCACAGATACGCAGTATTTT
CAWSVRPGSTDTQYF
>19|TRBJ2-7|-|TRBV20-1|many
TGCAGTGCTAGATCTCCTGGGGCCGGCCGGGATTTTAGCGTCTACGAGCAGTACTTC
CSARSPGAGRDFSVYEQYF
>12|TRBJ2-3|-|TRBV9|-
TGTGCCAGCAGCGCAAGCGGGCACGCGCAGTATTTT
CASSASGHAQYF
>16|TRBJ2-3|TRBD2|TRBV9|many
TGTGCCAGCAGCGGAAAGAGACTAGCGGGAGGAGATACGCAGTATTTT
CASSGKRLAGGDTQYF
>15|TRBJ2-7|TRBD2|TRBV3-1|few
TGTGCCAGCAGCCAACTAGCGGGAGGGCCCGGCGAGCAGTACTTC
CASSQLAGGPGEQYF
>14|TRBJ2-7|TRBD2|TRBV10-3|few
TGTGCCATCAAAGCGGGAGCGGGGGGCTACGAGCAGTACTTC
CAIKAGAGGYEQYF
>15|TRBJ1-1|-|TRBV19|-
TGTGCCAGTAGTATCGGTGACAGATCGAACACTGAAGCTTTCTTT
CASSIGDRSNTEAFF
>16|TRBJ1-1|TRBD1|TRBV15|once
TGTGCCACCAGCAGCCTGACCGGGACAGGGGTCACTGAAGCTTTCTTT
CATSSLTGTGVTEAFF
>16|TRBJ1-1|-|TRBV19|many
TGTGCCAGTAGTATCACAGGGTCCTCCCTCAACACTGAAGCTTTCTTT
CASSITGSSLNTEAFF
>15|TRBJ2-7|-|TRBV11-2|many
TGTGCCAGCAGCTCACCTTGGGGCGTCTCCTACGAGCAGTACTTC
CASSSPWGVSYEQYF
>11|TRBJ2-1|-|TRBV5-6|many
TGTGCCAGCAGCGGTCCCTTAGGGCAGTTCTTC
CASSGPLGQFF
>14|TRBJ1-3|-|TRBV15|few
TGTGCCACCAGCAGGGTGGAGGGTGGAAACACCATATATTTT
CATSRVEGGNTIYF
>15|TRBJ2-5|-|TRBV4-2|-
TGTGCCGGCAGCCAAGATCAAGGCCAGCATGGGTCCCAGTACTTC
CAGSQDQGQHGSQYF
>14|TRBJ2-7|TRBD1|TRBV11-2|few
TGTGCCAGCAGCCCGCACAGGGGTAGGGACGAGCAGTACTTC
CASSPHRGRDEQYF
>15|TRBJ2-1|TRBD2|TRBV2|many
TGTGCCAGCAAGAGCGGTCCCCTCGGGGGGGGTGGGCAGTTCTTC
CASKSGPLGGGGQFF
>16|TRBJ2-7|-|TRBV10-1|-
TGCGCCAGCAGTGCGTATATAGGCACCTTCTCCTACGAGCAGTACTTC
CASSAYIGTFSYEQYF
>14|TRBJ1-3|-|TRBV7-2|-
TGTGCCAGCTGCGCAGGCGGGAACGAAAACACCATATATTTT
CASCAGGNENTIYF
>13|TRBJ2-1|-|TRBV12-3/TRBV12-4|many
TGTGCCAGCAGTTTAGTCCCCTTAAGTGAGCAGTTCTTC
CASSLVPLSEQFF
>14|TRBJ2-7|-|TRBV19|many
TGTGCCAGTAGTAAGGGACATCTAGCCTACGAGCAGTACTTC
CASSKGHLAYEQYF
>17|TRBJ1-6|TRBD1|TRBV9|many
TGTGCCAGCAGCACTGTCGGGGACAGGGCCAGAGGCGTACCCCTCCACTTT
CASSTVGDRARGVPLHF
>14|TRBJ2-1|-|TRBV29-1|-
TGCAGCGTTGAGTCGCCTGCCGTCTACAATGAGCAGTTCTTC
CSVESPAVYNEQFF
>13|TRBJ1-3|-|TRBV7-9|-
TGTGCCAGCAGCTTGAACATCGGAAACACCATATATTTT
CASSLNIGNTIYF
>17|TRBJ2-2|TRBD1|TRBV4-1|few
TGCGCCAGCAGAAAAACACGGGACAGGGTCCTTACCGGGGAGCTGTTTTTT
CASRKTRDRVLTGELFF
>15|TRBJ1-6|-|TRBV19|few
TGTGCCAGTAGTATAAGGAGAGCTACTAATTCACCCCTCCACTTT
CASSIRRATNSPLHF
>16|TRBJ1-6|-|TRBV6-1|many
TGTGCCAGCAGTGAGGGCCTCAGCTCCTATAATTCACCCCTCCACTTT
CASSEGLSSYNSPLHF
>16|TRBJ2-5|TRBD1|TRBV20-1|few
TGCAGTGCTAGAGAACCCGGGACAGGTCGACAAGAGACCCAGTACTTC
CSAREPGTGRQETQYF
>13|TRBJ2-1|-|TRBV7-2|-
TGTGCCAGCAGTTTTAAAGGGAGGAATGAGCAGTTCTTC
CASSFKGRNEQFF
>17|TRBJ1-2|-|TRBV20-1|-
TGCAGTGCTACCTCCTATGACAGCCCCAAGGGAAGCTATGGCTACACCTTC
CSATSYDSPKGSYGYTF
>13|TRBJ2-7|-|TRBV2|-
TGTGCCAGCGCAGGGAAAGAGGGATACGAGCAGTACTTC
CASAGKEGYEQYF
>13|TRBJ1-5|TRBD1|TRBV19|many
TGTGCCAGTCGGGACAGGGGGAACCAGCCCCAGCATTTT
CASRDRGNQPQHF
>15|TRBJ1-3|-|TRBV19|many
TGTGCCAGTAGTATTTCGGGAAGCTCTGGAAACACCATATATTTT
CASSISGSSGNTIYF
>14|TRBJ2-1|TRBD1|TRBV24-1|many
TGTGCCATCCCCGACAGGGGGTTTCACAATGAGCAGTTCTTC
CAIPDRGFHNEQFF
>13|TRBJ1-1|-|TRBV14|-
TGTGCCAGCAGCCAAGACTCAGGGTGGAAAGCTTTCTTT
CASSQDSGWKAFF
>15|TRBJ2-1|TRBD2|TRBV29-1|-
TGCAGCGCGCCCCCCGTGCGGGGGGGGGTTAATGAGCGGTTCTTC
CSAPPVRGGVNERFF
>14|TRBJ2-3|-|TRBV29-1|-
TGCAGCATTGCCAGTCACCTAGCAACAGATACGCAGTATTTT
CSIASHLATDTQYF
>14|TRBJ1-6|-|TRBV6-1|-
TGTGCCAGCAGACCAATAGGACCGGAGTCACCCCTCCACTTT
CASRPIGPESPLHF
>17|TRBJ2-2|TRBD2|TRBV20-1|-
TGCAGTGCTAGAGATCCCGCGGGAGGGCCTGATTCCGGGGAGCTGTTTTTT
CSARDPAGGPDSGELFF
>13|TRBJ1-2|-|TRBV7-2|-
TGTGCCACTACCAAGGGGGGGGCGTTTGGCTACACCTTC
CATTKGGAFGYTF
>15|TRBJ2-1|TRBD2|TRBV2|few
TGTGCCAGCAGTTTTCTAGCGGGAGACAAGAATGAGCAGTTCTTC
CASSFLAGDKNEQFF
>15|TRBJ2-1|-|TRBV20-1|-
TGCAGTGCTAGAGTTGAAGGCGGATCCTACAATGAGCAGTTCTTC
CSARVEGGSYNEQFF
>12|TRBJ1-1|-|TRBV20-1|many
TGCAGTGCTAGGGGGGGGGAGGGAAGAGTTTTCTTT
CSARGGEGRVFF
>14|TRBJ1-2|TRBD1|TRBV13|-
TGTGCCAGCAGCTTAGGTGGCCAGGGGGTCCCGAACACCTTC
CASSLGGQGVPNTF
>11|TRBJ1-2|-|TRBV19|few
TGTGCCAGTGGGTCTAACTATGGCTACACCTTC
CASGSNYGYTF
>15|TRBJ1-2|-|TRBV2|-
TGTGCCAGCAGTGTAGATGCAGGATCCCCCTATGGCTACACCTTC
CASSVDAGSPYGYTF
>15|TRBJ2-7|TRBD2|TRBV25-1|-
TGTGCCAGCAGTGAATTCGGGGGGGGCGGACGCGAGCAGTACTTC
CASSEFGGGGREQYF
>15|TRBJ2-1|TRBD2|TRBV11-1|-
TGTGCCAGCAGCTTTAGCGGGAGGTCGAACAATGAGCAGTTCTTC
CASSFSGRSNNEQFF
>14|TRBJ2-7|-|TRBV5-8|-
TGTGCCAGCAGCTTGGCCATCTCGGCTGACGAGCAGTACTTC
CASSLAISADEQYF